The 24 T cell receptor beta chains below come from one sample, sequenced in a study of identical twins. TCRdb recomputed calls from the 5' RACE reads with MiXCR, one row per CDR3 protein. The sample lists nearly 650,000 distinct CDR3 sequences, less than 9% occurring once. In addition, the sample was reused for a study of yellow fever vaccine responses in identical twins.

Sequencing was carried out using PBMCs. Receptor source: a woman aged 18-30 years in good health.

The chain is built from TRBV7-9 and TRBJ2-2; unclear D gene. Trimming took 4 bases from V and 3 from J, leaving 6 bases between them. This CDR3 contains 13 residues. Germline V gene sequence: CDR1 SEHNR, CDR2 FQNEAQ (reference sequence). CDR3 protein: CASSSHYTGELFF. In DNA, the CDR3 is TGTGCCAGCAGCTCCCACTACACCGGGGAGCTGTTTTTT.

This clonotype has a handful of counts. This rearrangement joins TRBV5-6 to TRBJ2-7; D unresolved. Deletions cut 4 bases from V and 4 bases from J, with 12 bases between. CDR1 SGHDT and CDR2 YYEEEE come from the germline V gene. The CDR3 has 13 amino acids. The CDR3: CASSTPSEYEQYV. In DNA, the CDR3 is TGTGCCAGCAGCACCCCTTCCGAATACGAGCAGTACGTC.

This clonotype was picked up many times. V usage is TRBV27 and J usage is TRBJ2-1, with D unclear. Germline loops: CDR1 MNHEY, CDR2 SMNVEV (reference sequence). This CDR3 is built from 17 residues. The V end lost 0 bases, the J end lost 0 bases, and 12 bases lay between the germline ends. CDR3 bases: TGTGCCAGCAGTTTATCGGGATCCCTCAGCTCCTACAATGAGCAGTTCTTC. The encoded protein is CASSLSGSLSSYNEQFF.

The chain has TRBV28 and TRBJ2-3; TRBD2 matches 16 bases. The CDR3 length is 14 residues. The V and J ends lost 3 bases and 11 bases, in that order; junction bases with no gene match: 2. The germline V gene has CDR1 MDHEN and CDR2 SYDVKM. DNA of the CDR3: TGTGCCAGCAGTTTTGGGACTAGCGGGGGGGTGCAGTATTTT. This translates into CASSFGTSGGVQYF.

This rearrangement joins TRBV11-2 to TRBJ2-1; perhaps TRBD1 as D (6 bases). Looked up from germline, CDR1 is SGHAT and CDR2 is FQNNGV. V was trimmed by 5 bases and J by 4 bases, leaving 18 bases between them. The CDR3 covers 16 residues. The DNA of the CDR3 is TGTGCCAGCAGCCGAGGTCGAGGACAGACATACAATGAGCAGTTCTTC. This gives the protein CASSRGRGQTYNEQFF.

The CDR3 here is CASSRQGFYEQYV. The CDR3, as DNA: TGTGCCAGCAGCCGACAGGGTTTCTACGAGCAGTACGTC. The V gene is TRBV11-2, the J gene TRBJ2-7; 7 positions match TRBD1. This CDR3 is 13 amino acids long. V lost 5 bases to trimming and J lost 3 bases; unmatched junction nucleotides: 4. Per germline, CDR1 SGHAT and CDR2 FQNNGV.

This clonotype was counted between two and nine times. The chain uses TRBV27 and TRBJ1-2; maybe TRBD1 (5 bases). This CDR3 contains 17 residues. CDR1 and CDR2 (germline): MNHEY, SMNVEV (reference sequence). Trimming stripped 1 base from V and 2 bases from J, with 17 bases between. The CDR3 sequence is CASSLFWGGTENYGYTF. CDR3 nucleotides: TGTGCCAGCAGTTTATTTTGGGGGGGGACGGAAAACTATGGCTACACCTTC.

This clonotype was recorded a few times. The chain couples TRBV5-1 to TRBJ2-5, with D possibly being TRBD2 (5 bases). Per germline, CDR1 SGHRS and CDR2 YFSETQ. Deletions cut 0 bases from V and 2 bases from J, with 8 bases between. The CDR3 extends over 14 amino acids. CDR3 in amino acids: CASSLVLEQETQYF. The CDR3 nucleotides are TGCGCCAGCAGCTTGGTACTAGAGCAAGAGACCCAGTACTTC.

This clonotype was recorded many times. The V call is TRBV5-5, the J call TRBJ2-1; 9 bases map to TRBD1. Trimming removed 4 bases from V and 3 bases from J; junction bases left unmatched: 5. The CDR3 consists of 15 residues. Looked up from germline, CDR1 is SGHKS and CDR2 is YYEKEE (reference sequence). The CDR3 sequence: CASSRTGVNYNEQFF. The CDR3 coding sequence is TGTGCCAGCAGCAGGACAGGGGTGAACTACAATGAGCAGTTCTTC.

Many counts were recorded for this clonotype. The CDR3, as DNA: TGTGCCAGCAGTGAGCTCGGGGGTCCTTATAATTCACCCCTCCACTTT. It codes for CASSELGGPYNSPLHF. The V gene is TRBV12-3 or TRBV12-4, the J gene TRBJ1-6; maybe TRBD1 (5 bases). The V and J ends lost 5 bases and 4 bases respectively, with 15 bases between them. There are 16 residues in the CDR3.

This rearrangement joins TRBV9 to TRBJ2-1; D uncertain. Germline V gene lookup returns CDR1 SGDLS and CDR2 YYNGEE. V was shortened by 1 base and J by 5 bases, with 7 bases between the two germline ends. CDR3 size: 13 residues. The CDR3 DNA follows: TGTGCCAGCAGCGTACTGATGAACAATGAGCAGTTCTTC. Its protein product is CASSVLMNNEQFF.

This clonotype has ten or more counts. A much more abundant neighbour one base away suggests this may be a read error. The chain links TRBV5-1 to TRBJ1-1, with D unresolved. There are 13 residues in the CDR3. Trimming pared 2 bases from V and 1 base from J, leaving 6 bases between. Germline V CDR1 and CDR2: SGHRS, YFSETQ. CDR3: CASSLQWNTEAFF. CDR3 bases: TGCGCCAGCAGCTTACAGTGGAACACTGAAGCTTTCTTT.

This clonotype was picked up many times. CDR3 bases: TGCAGTGCCACAAAGGGGGGCCTAGCCTACGAGCAGTACGTC. It yields the protein CSATKGGLAYEQYV. The rearrangement links TRBV20-1 to TRBJ2-7, with D perhaps matching TRBD1 or TRBD2 (6 bases each). The CDR3 runs 14 residues. The germline V gene encodes CDR1 DFQATT and CDR2 SNEGSKA (reference sequence). V was pared by 6 bases and J by 2 bases, with 17 bases between.

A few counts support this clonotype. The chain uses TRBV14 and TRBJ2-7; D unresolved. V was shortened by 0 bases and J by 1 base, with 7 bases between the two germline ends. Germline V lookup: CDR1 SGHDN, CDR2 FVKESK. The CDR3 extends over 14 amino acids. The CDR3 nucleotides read TGTGCCAGCAGCCAAGATCTAGTATCCTACGAGCAGTACTTC. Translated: CASSQDLVSYEQYF.

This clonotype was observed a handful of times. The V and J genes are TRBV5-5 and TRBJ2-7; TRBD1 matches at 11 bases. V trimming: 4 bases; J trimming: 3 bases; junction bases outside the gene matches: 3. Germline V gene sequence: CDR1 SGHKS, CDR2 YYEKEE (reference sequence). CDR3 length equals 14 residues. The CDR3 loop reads CASSRTGGYYEQYV. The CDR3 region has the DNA TGTGCCAGCAGCCGGACAGGGGGCTACTACGAGCAGTACGTC.

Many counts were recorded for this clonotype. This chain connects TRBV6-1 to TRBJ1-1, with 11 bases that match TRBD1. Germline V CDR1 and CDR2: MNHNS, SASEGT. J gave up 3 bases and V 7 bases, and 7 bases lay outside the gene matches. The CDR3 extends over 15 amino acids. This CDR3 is CASNGQGAGDTEAFF. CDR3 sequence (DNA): TGTGCCAGCAACGGACAGGGGGCGGGGGACACTGAAGCTTTCTTT.

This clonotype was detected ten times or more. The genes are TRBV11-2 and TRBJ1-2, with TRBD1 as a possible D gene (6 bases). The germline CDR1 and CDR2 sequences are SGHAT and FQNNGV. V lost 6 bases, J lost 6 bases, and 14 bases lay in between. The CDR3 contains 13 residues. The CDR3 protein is CASSPTGNNGYTF. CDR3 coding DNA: TGTGCCAGCAGTCCTACAGGGAACAATGGCTACACCTTC.

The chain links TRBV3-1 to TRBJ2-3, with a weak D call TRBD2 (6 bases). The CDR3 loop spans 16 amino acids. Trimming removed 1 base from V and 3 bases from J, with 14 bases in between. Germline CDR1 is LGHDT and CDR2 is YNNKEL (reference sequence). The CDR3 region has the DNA TGTGCCAGCAGCCAAGGGGGAGGATTGGAGACAGATACGCAGTATTTT. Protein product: CASSQGGGLETDTQYF.

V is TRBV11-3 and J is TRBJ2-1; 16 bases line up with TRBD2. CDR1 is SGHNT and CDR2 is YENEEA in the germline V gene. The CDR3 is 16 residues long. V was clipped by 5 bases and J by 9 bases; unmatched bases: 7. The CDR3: CASSVTGTSGRVEQFF. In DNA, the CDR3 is TGTGCCAGCAGCGTAACCGGGACTAGCGGGAGGGTTGAGCAGTTCTTC.

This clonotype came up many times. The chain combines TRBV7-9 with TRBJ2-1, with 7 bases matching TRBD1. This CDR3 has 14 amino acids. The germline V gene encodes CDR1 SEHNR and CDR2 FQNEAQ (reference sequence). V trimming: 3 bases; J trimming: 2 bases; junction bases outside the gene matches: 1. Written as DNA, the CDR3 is TGTGCCAGCAGCTTTACAGGGGCCTACAATGAGCAGTTCTTC. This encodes CASSFTGAYNEQFF.

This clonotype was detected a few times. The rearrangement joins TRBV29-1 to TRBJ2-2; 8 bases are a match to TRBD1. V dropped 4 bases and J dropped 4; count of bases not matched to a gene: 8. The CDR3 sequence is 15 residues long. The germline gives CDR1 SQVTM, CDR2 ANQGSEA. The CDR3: CSVAAGTGFTGELFF. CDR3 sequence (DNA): TGCAGCGTTGCGGCCGGGACAGGCTTCACCGGGGAGCTGTTTTTT.

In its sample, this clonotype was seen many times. The CDR3 loop is CASSLNVWNYGYTF. The DNA for the CDR3 is TGTGCCAGCAGTTTGAATGTTTGGAACTATGGCTACACCTTC. This chain uses TRBV12-3 or TRBV12-4 with TRBJ1-2; the D is unclear. The CDR3 has 14 residues. The V end was cut by 3 bases, the J end by 2 bases, with 10 bases between.

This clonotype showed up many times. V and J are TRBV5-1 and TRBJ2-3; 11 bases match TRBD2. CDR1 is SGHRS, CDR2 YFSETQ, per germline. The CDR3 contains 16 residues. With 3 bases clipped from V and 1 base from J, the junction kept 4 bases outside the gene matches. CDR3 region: CASSSGLAVRTDTQYF. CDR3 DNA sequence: TGCGCCAGCAGCTCGGGACTAGCGGTCCGCACAGATACGCAGTATTTT.

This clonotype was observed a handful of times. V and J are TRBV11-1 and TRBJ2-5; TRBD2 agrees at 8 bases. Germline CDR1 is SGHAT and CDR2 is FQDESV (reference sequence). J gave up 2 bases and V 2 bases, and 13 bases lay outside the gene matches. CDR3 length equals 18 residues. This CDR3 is CASSLPSSGGRTQETQYF. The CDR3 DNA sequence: TGTGCCAGCAGCTTACCCTCCTCAGGCGGGAGGACGCAAGAGACCCAGTACTTC.